These 21 T cell receptor beta chains originate from one sample sequenced in a study of T cell repertoires in cytomegalovirus infection. Antigens for these TCRs are unknown. TCRdb reanalysed the reads using MiXCR and keeps one entry per CDR3 protein. The sample shows 100,000 to 150,000 distinct CDR3 sequences, over 25% of them seen only once. The sample was CD8+ T cells from cultured PBMCs, taken from culture after CMV antigen stimulation. These receptors all come from a human donor in good health (CMV status not recorded). Some clones in this sample may be carry-over from other donors' samples.

This clonotype is medium-sized (0.01 to 0.1%) within its sample. The J gene is TRBJ2-1, the V gene TRBV5-6; 9 bases line up with TRBD2. The CDR3 covers 16 residues. Germline V lookup: CDR1 SGHDT, CDR2 YYEEEE. After removal of 0 bases from V and 5 bases from J, the junction contained 6 bases not matched to a gene. In DNA, the CDR3 is TGTGCCAGCAGCTTGGGGGCTAGCGGGACCCACAATGAGCAGTTCTTC. It encodes CASSLGASGTHNEQFF.

This clonotype was found a few times. The rearrangement joins TRBV7-6 to TRBJ1-1; D might be TRBD1 (5 bases). The CDR3 contains 15 residues. V gave up 0 bases and J gave up 4 bases, with 12 bases separating them. The germline V gene encodes CDR1 SGHVS and CDR2 FNYEAQ. CDR3 sequence (DNA): TGTGCCAGCAGCTTAGCGCCCAGACAGTCCACTGAAGCTTTCTTT. It is translated as CASSLAPRQSTEAFF.

The rearrangement links TRBV6-8 to TRBJ2-1; 14 positions agree with TRBD2. V dropped 0 bases and J dropped 5; count of bases not matched to a gene: 3. The CDR3 loop spans 17 amino acids. The germline CDR1 and CDR2 sequences are MNHGY and SAAAGT. The CDR3 bases are TGTGCCAGCAGTTACTCGACTAGCGGGGGGGTTGACAATGAGCAGTTCTTC. Translated, it gives CASSYSTSGGVDNEQFF.

The chain joins TRBV5-6 to TRBJ2-4; D unclear. The V end was cut by 1 base, the J end by 8 bases, with 16 bases between. The germline CDR1 and CDR2 sequences are SGHDT and YYEEEE. The CDR3 consists of 15 residues. CDR3 in DNA: TGTGCCAGCAGCTTGTGGTCCCAAGGTTTGGACATTCAGTACTTC. It specifies CASSLWSQGLDIQYF.

This clonotype has a handful of counts. The J gene is TRBJ2-1, the V gene TRBV20-1; D unresolved. Germline CDR1 reads DFQATT; CDR2 reads SNEGSKA (reference sequence). Trimming took off 6 bases at V and 9 bases at J, with 3 bases between the two ends. CDR3 length equals 8 residues. CDR3 sequence reads: CSAGEQFF. DNA for the CDR3: TGCAGTGCCGGTGAGCAGTTCTTC.

V and J are TRBV6-1 and TRBJ1-1; the D is unclear. The CDR3 totals 11 residues. Germline assignment: CDR1 MNHNS and CDR2 SASEGT. Trimming left V 3 bases short and J 11 bases short, with 10 bases between. The CDR3 loop reads CASSEVDGAFF. The CDR3 DNA reads TGTGCCAGCAGTGAGGTGGATGGGGCTTTCTTT.

The chain links TRBV19 to TRBJ2-2; D is possibly TRBD2 (5 bases). The CDR3 contains 13 residues. The V gene's germline CDR1 is LNHDA and CDR2 SQIVND (reference sequence). Deletions cut 6 bases from V and 13 bases from J, with 18 bases between. The CDR3 is CASSPSTGTGLFF. The CDR3 nucleotides read TGTGCCAGTAGCCCCTCCACGGGAACCGGGCTGTTTTTT.

This clonotype was counted ten times or more. J is TRBJ1-1 and V is TRBV5-4, with no clear D. Deletions cut 1 base from V and 8 bases from J, with 15 bases between. Germline V gene data show CDR1 as SGHNT and CDR2 as YYREEE (reference sequence). The CDR3 has 14 amino acids. The CDR3: CASSLIGSMKEAFF. In nucleotides, the CDR3 is TGTGCCAGCAGCTTGATAGGGTCCATGAAGGAAGCTTTCTTT. Full variable domain (rest looked up from reference TRBV5-4 and TRBJ1-1): ETGVTQSPTHLIKTRGQQVTLRCSSQSGHNTVSWYQQALGQGPQFIFQYYREEENGRGNFPPRFSGLQFPNYSSELNVNALELDDSALYLCASSLIGSMKEAFFGQGTRLTVV.

A remark on this clonotype: The junction and the germline gene differ at one end; a read error may be behind it. The gene calls are TRBV4-1 and TRBJ2-5; possible D gene TRBD1, 7 bases. The CDR3 extends over 16 amino acids. Germline V gene data show CDR1 as MGHRA and CDR2 as YSYEKL. This CDR3 reads CASSQTVPGGSETQYF. The CDR3, as DNA: TGTGCCAGCAGCCAGACCGTCCCAGGGGGGAGTGAGACCCAGTACTTC.

This clonotype came up a few times. V is TRBV28 and J is TRBJ1-1; 7 positions agree with TRBD1. The V and J ends lost 6 bases and 0 bases, in that order; junction bases with no gene match: 7. CDR1 and CDR2 from the germline V gene are MDHEN and SYDVKM. This CDR3 spans 15 amino acids. The CDR3: CASRWGQHMNTEAFF. In DNA, the CDR3 is TGTGCCAGCAGATGGGGACAGCACATGAACACTGAAGCTTTCTTT.

The V and J genes are TRBV29-1 and TRBJ2-7, with TRBD2 matching 8 bases. Germline V gene data show CDR1 as SQVTM and CDR2 as ANQGSEA. This CDR3 spans 15 amino acids. Trimming took 1 base from V and 1 from J; bases not matched to a gene: 6. This chain's CDR3 is CSVEAGGATSYEQYF. The CDR3 DNA sequence: TGCAGCGTTGAAGCGGGAGGGGCAACATCCTACGAGCAGTACTTC.

A few counts support this clonotype. J is TRBJ2-1 and V is TRBV6-1; TRBD2 agrees at 8 bases. The CDR3 length is 14 residues. Germline V gene sequence: CDR1 MNHNS, CDR2 SASEGT. With V trimmed by 4 bases and J by 6 bases, 5 bases remained unmatched. The CDR3, as DNA: TGTGCCAGCAGTGTGGGCGGGGGGTTCAATGAGCAGTTCTTC. Its protein is CASSVGGGFNEQFF.

This clonotype turned up a few times. This chain connects TRBV2 to TRBJ1-1; D not resolved. The CDR3 loop spans 14 amino acids. The V gene's germline CDR1 is SNHLY and CDR2 FYNNEI. V lost 7 bases to trimming and J lost 6 bases, with 18 bases between them. CDR3 region: CASTLGRGGSEAFF. The CDR3 nucleotides are TGTGCCAGCACCCTTGGACGGGGTGGTTCTGAAGCTTTCTTT.

The V and J genes are TRBV7-6 and TRBJ2-7; 10 nucleotides line up with TRBD1. This CDR3 has 16 residues. The V gene end was trimmed by 1 base and the J gene end by 2 bases; junction bases not matched to a gene: 5. Germline V gene data show CDR1 as SGHVS and CDR2 as FNYEAQ. DNA for the CDR3: TGTGCCAGCAGCTTAGGGACAGGGGGGACCCCCTACGAGCAGTACTTC. Translated, it gives CASSLGTGGTPYEQYF.

The CDR3 sequence: CASTSRTGGYNEQFF. CDR3 DNA sequence: TGTGCCAGCACCTCCCGTACGGGGGGGTACAATGAGCAGTTCTTC. This chain uses TRBV13 with TRBJ2-1, with 8 bases identical to TRBD2. V dropped 7 bases and J dropped 4; count of bases not matched to a gene: 9. The CDR3 has 15 amino acids. CDR1 is PRHDT and CDR2 is FYEKMQ in the germline V gene (reference sequence).

This clonotype has only a few counts. V is TRBV12-3 or TRBV12-4 and J is TRBJ1-1, with a weak D call TRBD1 (6 bases). This CDR3 spans 15 amino acids. The V and J ends lost 3 bases and 7 bases respectively, with 18 bases between them. CDR3 DNA: TGTGCCAGCAGTTTTTTGGGGGCAGCTTTTCTTGAAGCTTTCTTT. As protein: CASSFLGAAFLEAFF.

The V and J genes are TRBV19 and TRBJ2-1; 10 bases line up with TRBD2. Germline V lookup: CDR1 LNHDA, CDR2 SQIVND (reference sequence). The CDR3 totals 16 residues. V shed 2 bases and J 3 bases; nucleotides not matched to a gene: 4. CDR3 amino acids: CASSIKLAGYYNEQFF. CDR3 bases: TGTGCCAGTAGTATAAAACTAGCGGGATACTACAATGAGCAGTTCTTC.

The chain employs TRBV14 and TRBJ1-6, with 12 nucleotides matching TRBD1. With 1 base clipped from V and 7 bases from J, the junction kept 14 bases outside the gene matches. This CDR3 has 20 amino acids. Germline assignment: CDR1 SGHDN and CDR2 FVKESK. CDR3 coding DNA: TGTGCCAGCAGCCAAGCACCGGGACAGGGGGCGGTTTTCTTAAATTCACCCCTCCACTTT. As protein: CASSQAPGQGAVFLNSPLHF.

The CDR3 here is CASSQDPATDTQYF. For the CDR3, the DNA is TGCGCCAGCAGCCAAGACCCGGCTACAGATACGCAGTATTTT. The chain carries TRBV4-1 and TRBJ2-3; unclear D gene. This CDR3 spans 14 amino acids. Trimming took off 0 bases at V and 3 bases at J, with 7 bases between the two ends. CDR1 and CDR2 (germline): MGHRA, YSYEKL.

This clonotype was observed at least ten times. The chain carries TRBV7-8 and TRBJ2-1; 11 bases match TRBD2. Germline V gene data show CDR1 as SGHVS and CDR2 as FQNEAQ. The CDR3 covers 16 residues. J gave up 3 bases and V 4 bases, and 5 bases lay outside the gene matches. The CDR3 loop reads CASSSSLAGDYNEQFF. The CDR3 DNA is TGTGCCAGCAGCTCCTCACTAGCGGGGGACTACAATGAGCAGTTCTTC.

This clonotype was seen ten or more times. The genes are TRBV12-3 or TRBV12-4 and TRBJ1-1; 8 bases map to TRBD1. The ends lost 5 bases at V and 3 bases at J; junction bases unmatched: 8. This CDR3 is 15 amino acids long. CDR3 residues: CASSDLTGAHTEAFF. CDR3 sequence (DNA): TGTGCCAGCAGTGACTTGACAGGGGCTCACACTGAAGCTTTCTTT.